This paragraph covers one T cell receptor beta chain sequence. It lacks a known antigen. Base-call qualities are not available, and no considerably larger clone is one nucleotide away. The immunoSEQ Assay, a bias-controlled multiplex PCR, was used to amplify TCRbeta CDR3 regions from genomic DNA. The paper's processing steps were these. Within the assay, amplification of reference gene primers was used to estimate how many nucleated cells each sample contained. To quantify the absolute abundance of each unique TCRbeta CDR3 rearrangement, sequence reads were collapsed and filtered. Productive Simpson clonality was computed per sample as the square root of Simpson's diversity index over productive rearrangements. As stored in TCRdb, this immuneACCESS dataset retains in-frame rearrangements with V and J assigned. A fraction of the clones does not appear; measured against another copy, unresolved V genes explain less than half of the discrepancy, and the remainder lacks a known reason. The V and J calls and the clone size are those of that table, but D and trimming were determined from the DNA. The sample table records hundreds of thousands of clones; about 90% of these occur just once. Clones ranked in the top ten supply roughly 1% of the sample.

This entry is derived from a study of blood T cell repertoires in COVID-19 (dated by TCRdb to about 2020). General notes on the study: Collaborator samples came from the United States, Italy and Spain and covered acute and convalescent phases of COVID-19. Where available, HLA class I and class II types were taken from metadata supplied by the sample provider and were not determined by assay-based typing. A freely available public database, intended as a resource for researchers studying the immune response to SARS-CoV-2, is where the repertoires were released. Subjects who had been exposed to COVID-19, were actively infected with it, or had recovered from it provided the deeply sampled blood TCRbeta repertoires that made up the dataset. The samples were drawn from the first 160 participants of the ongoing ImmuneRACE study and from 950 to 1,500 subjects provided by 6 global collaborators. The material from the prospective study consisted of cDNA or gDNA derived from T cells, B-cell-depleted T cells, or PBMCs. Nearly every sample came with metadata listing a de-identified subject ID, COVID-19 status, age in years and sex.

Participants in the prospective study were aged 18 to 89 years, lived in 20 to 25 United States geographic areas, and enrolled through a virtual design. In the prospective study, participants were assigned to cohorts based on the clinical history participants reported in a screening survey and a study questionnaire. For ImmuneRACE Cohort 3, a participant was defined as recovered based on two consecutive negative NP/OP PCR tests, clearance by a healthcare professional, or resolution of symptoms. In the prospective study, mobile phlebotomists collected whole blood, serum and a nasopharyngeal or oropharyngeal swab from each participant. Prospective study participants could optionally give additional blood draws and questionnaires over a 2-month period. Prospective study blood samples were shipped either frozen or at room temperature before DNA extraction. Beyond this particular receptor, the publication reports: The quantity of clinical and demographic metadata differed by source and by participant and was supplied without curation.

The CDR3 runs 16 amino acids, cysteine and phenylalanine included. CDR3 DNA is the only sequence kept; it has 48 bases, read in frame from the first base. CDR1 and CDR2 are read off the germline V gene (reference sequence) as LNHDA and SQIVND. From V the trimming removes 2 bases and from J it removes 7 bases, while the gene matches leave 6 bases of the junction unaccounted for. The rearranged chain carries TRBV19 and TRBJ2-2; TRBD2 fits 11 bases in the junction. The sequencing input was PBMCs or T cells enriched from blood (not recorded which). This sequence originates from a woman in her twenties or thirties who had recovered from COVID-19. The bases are TGTGCCAGTAGTATACCACTAGCGGGGGTGAACGGGGAGCTGTTTTTT. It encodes CASSIPLAGVNGELFF. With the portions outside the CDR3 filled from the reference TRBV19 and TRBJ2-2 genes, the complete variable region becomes DGGITQSPKYLFRKEGQNVTLSCEQNLNHDAMYWYRQDPGQGLRLIYYSQIVNDFQKGDIAEGYSVSREKKESFPLTVTSAQKNPTAFYLCASSIPLAGVNGELFFGEGSRLTVL.